This passage covers 20 T cell receptor beta chains from one sample sequenced in a study of technical replicates of blood from a few donors. Clones were sequenced by immunoSEQ multiplex PCR, and TCRdb holds only the in-frame ones, with some missing. Of tens of thousands of clones listed, under 97% are singletons. The sequenced sample was T cells isolated from PBMCs. These receptors all come from a human donor in good health.

This clone has just a few counts. The V call is TRBV19, the J call TRBJ2-7; D is possibly TRBD1 (6 bases). Trimming cost V 4 bases and J 5 bases, with 12 bases left between them. Germline V CDR1 and CDR2: LNHDA, SQIVND (reference sequence). The CDR3 runs 13 residues. The CDR3 sequence: CASSTDRFHEQYF. The CDR3 nucleotides read TGTGCCAGTAGTACCGACAGGTTCCACGAGCAGTACTTC.

J is TRBJ2-5 and V is TRBV30, with 9 bases matching TRBD1. This CDR3 contains 14 residues. J lost 4 bases, V lost 5 bases, and 8 bases had no gene match. The germline gives CDR1 GTSNPN, CDR2 SVGIG (reference sequence). The CDR3 is CAWGVQGAGETQYF. The DNA for the CDR3 is TGTGCCTGGGGCGTACAGGGGGCGGGAGAGACCCAGTACTTC.

The CDR3 is CASSQVGEGSSTDTQYF. In DNA form, the CDR3 reads TGCGCCAGCAGCCAAGTAGGGGAGGGCTCGAGCACAGATACGCAGTATTTT. The chain combines TRBV4-1 with TRBJ2-3, with 7 bases aligning to TRBD2. CDR1 is MGHRA and CDR2 is YSYEKL in the germline V gene. This CDR3 contains 17 residues. V shed 1 base and J 0 bases; nucleotides not matched to a gene: 7.

J is TRBJ2-1 and V is TRBV7-3; 7 bases are a match to TRBD2. Germline V CDR1 and CDR2: SGHTA, FQGTGA. The trim removed 2 bases at V and 3 bases at J, leaving 19 bases unmatched. CDR3 size: 20 residues. This chain's CDR3 is CASSLVIGLAENPFYNEQFF. The CDR3 DNA reads TGTGCCAGCAGCTTAGTTATAGGGCTAGCGGAAAATCCTTTCTACAATGAGCAGTTCTTC. The full variable domain, its missing parts supplied by reference TRBV7-3 and TRBJ2-1, is GAGVSQTPSNKVTEKGKYVELRCDPISGHTALYWYRQSLGQGPEFLIYFQGTGAADDSGLPNDRFFAVRPEGSVSTLKIQRTERGDSAVYLCASSLVIGLAENPFYNEQFFGPGTRLTVL.

The chain couples TRBV2 to TRBJ2-7; TRBD1 aligns across 10 bases. V lost 3 bases to trimming and J lost 3 bases; unmatched junction nucleotides: 5. The CDR3 spans 15 residues. The germline gives CDR1 SNHLY, CDR2 FYNNEI. This CDR3 is CASSESWTGGYEQYF. The CDR3 bases are TGTGCCAGCAGTGAGTCTTGGACAGGGGGCTACGAGCAGTACTTC.

V usage is TRBV19 and J usage is TRBJ2-7; a possible D gene is TRBD2 (5 bases). The CDR3 is 13 amino acids. V was cut by 3 bases and J by 4 bases, with 10 bases left in between. CDR1 LNHDA and CDR2 SQIVND come from the germline V gene (reference sequence). In DNA, the CDR3 is TGTGCCAGTAGTATCCCGGGAAAGTACGAGCAGTACTTC. Its protein is CASSIPGKYEQYF.

The V gene is TRBV5-1, the J gene TRBJ2-7; maybe TRBD2 (6 bases). The germline V gene has CDR1 SGHRS and CDR2 YFSETQ. CDR3 length: 13 residues. V dropped 5 bases and J dropped 2 bases, with 11 bases sitting between them. As DNA, the CDR3 is TGCGCCAGCAGGAGGGAGGCGGCCTACGAGCAGTACTTC. It is translated as CASRREAAYEQYF. Using reference TRBV5-1 and TRBJ2-7 for the parts outside the CDR3, the full variable domain is KAGVTQTPRYLIKTRGQQVTLSCSPISGHRSVSWYQQTPGQGLQFLFEYFSETQRNKGNFPGRFSGRQFSNSRSEMNVSTLELGDSALYLCASRREAAYEQYFGPGTRLTVT.

The chain links TRBV6-6 to TRBJ2-7; 9 bases fit TRBD1. V lost 5 bases and J lost 0; bases outside the gene matches: 5. This CDR3 is built from 15 residues. Germline CDR1 is MNHNY and CDR2 is SVGAGI (reference sequence). The CDR3 nucleotides read TGTGCCAGCAGTAGACAGGGGGGGAGCTCCTACGAGCAGTACTTC. Its protein is CASSRQGGSSYEQYF.

The gene calls are TRBV5-6 and TRBJ2-7, with D tentatively TRBD2 (6 bases). This CDR3 is built from 14 residues. Germline CDR1 and CDR2: SGHDT and YYEEEE. Trimming took off 5 bases at V and 5 bases at J, with 17 bases between the two ends. CDR3 sequence (DNA): TGTGCCAGCAGATCCAGGCGGGGCAGGCACGAGCAGTACTTC. This gives the protein CASRSRRGRHEQYF.

This chain joins TRBV6-5 and TRBJ2-1, with 8 positions matching TRBD2. Germline-derived CDR1 and CDR2 are MNHEY and SVGAGI. The CDR3 length is 15 residues. The V gene end was trimmed by 7 bases and the J gene end by 3 bases; junction bases not matched to a gene: 8. CDR3 loop: CASKGGSGVYNEQFF. The CDR3 DNA follows: TGTGCCAGCAAGGGAGGTAGCGGGGTCTACAATGAGCAGTTCTTC.

The rearrangement links TRBV4-3 to TRBJ2-1; the D is unclear. The CDR3 is 15 residues long. From germline, CDR1 is LGHNA and CDR2 YSLEER. Trimming pared 8 bases from V and 6 bases from J, leaving 20 bases between. In DNA, the CDR3 is TGCGCCAGCGCTCAAGGATACGGAGTCTCCAATGAGCAGTTCTTC. It codes for CASAQGYGVSNEQFF.

The chain is built from TRBV9 and TRBJ2-1, with TRBD2 matching 13 bases. The CDR3 is made up of 16 amino acids. The V gene end was trimmed by 4 bases and the J gene end by 7 bases; junction bases not matched to a gene: 8. Germline V gene sequence: CDR1 SGDLS, CDR2 YYNGEE. In DNA form, the CDR3 reads TGTGCCAGCAGCCACGGGACTAGCGGGACTTGGAATGAGCAGTTCTTC. Translation: CASSHGTSGTWNEQFF.

The chain joins TRBV19 to TRBJ1-5; D might be TRBD1 (6 bases). From germline, CDR1 is LNHDA and CDR2 SQIVND (reference sequence). The CDR3 has 15 residues. Trimming took 4 bases from V and 0 from J, leaving 10 bases between them. The DNA for the CDR3 is TGTGCCAGTAGTACAGGGGTCTTTAGCAATCAGCCCCAGCATTTT. Amino acids: CASSTGVFSNQPQHF.

In this sample, this clone turned up once. V is TRBV29-1 and J is TRBJ2-7, with D hard to call. This CDR3 contains 11 residues. Trimming shortened V by 5 bases and J by 0 bases, and 5 bases separated the two germline ends. Germline assignment: CDR1 SQVTM and CDR2 ANQGSEA. The CDR3: CSVSRSYEQYF. DNA for the CDR3: TGCAGCGTTTCCCGCTCCTACGAGCAGTACTTC.

This clone was found once. The chain recombines TRBV28 with TRBJ2-3, with 11 bases identical to TRBD2. CDR1 and CDR2 from the germline V gene are MDHEN and SYDVKM. The V segment lost 10 bases and the J segment 4 bases; nucleotides outside the gene matches: 10. The CDR3 totals 15 residues. The CDR3 DNA reads TGTGCCACCTCCGGGACTAGCGGCCTCCCAGATACGCAGTATTTT. It encodes CATSGTSGLPDTQYF.

The V and J genes are TRBV5-1 and TRBJ1-1; 8 bases line up with TRBD1. This CDR3 comprises 15 residues. V was clipped by 4 bases and J by 0 bases; unmatched bases: 5. Germline CDR1 is SGHRS and CDR2 is YFSETQ. The CDR3 reads CASSEMTGVNTEAFF. The CDR3, as DNA: TGCGCCAGCAGCGAGATGACAGGGGTGAACACTGAAGCTTTCTTT.

The chain carries TRBV4-1 and TRBJ2-7, with 7 nucleotides matching TRBD2. This CDR3 has 15 residues. Looked up from germline, CDR1 is MGHRA and CDR2 is YSYEKL. V lost 3 bases to trimming and J lost 4 bases; unmatched junction nucleotides: 9. This chain's CDR3 is CASSQPGGKWYEQYF. Here the CDR3 DNA reads TGCGCCAGCAGCCAGCCCGGGGGGAAGTGGTACGAGCAGTACTTC.

The chain employs TRBV29-1 and TRBJ1-2; unclear D gene. CDR3 length equals 14 residues. Trimming stripped 2 bases from V and 8 bases from J, with 18 bases between. CDR1 and CDR2 (germline): SQVTM, ANQGSEA. The CDR3 region has the DNA TGCAGCGTTGAATATCAGGTCACGGGGTACGGCTACACCTTC. This sequence encodes CSVEYQVTGYGYTF.

The genes are TRBV4-3 and TRBJ2-7, with TRBD1 matching 9 bases. This CDR3 contains 15 residues. Looked up from germline, CDR1 is LGHNA and CDR2 is YSLEER. The J segment lost 2 bases and the V segment lost 3 bases, leaving 5 bases of the junction unmatched. CDR3 coding DNA: TGCGCCAGCAGCCAGGAGCGGGACAGGGCCTACGAGCAGTACTTC. Translating it yields CASSQERDRAYEQYF.

The chain is built from TRBV9 and TRBJ1-2; TRBD1 agrees at 7 bases. CDR3 length: 14 amino acids. V gave up 3 bases and J gave up 8 bases; unmatched junction bases: 10. Germline CDR1 is SGDLS and CDR2 is YYNGEE. The CDR3 protein is CASSGDDREQGYTF. CDR3 DNA: TGTGCCAGCAGCGGGGATGACAGGGAGCAAGGCTACACCTTC.